This TCR beta chain came from a study of blood T cell repertoires in COVID-19. Study background: Whether acute or convalescent, the COVID-19 samples came from the United States, Italy and Spain.

In assigning cohorts, the study relied on participant-reported clinical history. TCRdb's copy holds only in-frame clones and misses some; the assay was immunoSEQ multiplex PCR. The table records approximately 250,000 clones, 85% to 90% of them present only once. The CDR3 is 14 residues long. V shed 3 bases and J shed 9 bases, with 15 bases lying between them. Germline V gene lookup returns CDR1 DFQATT and CDR2 SNEGSKA (reference sequence). The TCR comes from a young woman with acute COVID-19. Sequenced: PBMCs or T cells enriched from blood (not recorded which). This sequence joins TRBV20-1 and TRBJ1-6, with a weak D call TRBD1 (5 bases). This CDR3 is CSASMGGLASPLHF. Here the CDR3 DNA reads TGCAGTGCTAGTATGGGGGGACTGGCTTCACCCCTCCACTTT.